The 13 T cell receptor beta chains given below trace back to one sample, sequenced in a study of T cell responses to AZD1222 COVID-19 vaccine. The table came from immunoSEQ multiplex PCR; TCRdb's copy has only in-frame clones and leaves some out. In the table there are about 75,000 clones, about 91% of which are singletons. Sequencing used peripheral blood, obtained 28 days after the second dose of the MenACWY control vaccine. Receptors were obtained from an adult who received the MenACWY meningococcal vaccine as a control.

The V gene is TRBV5-4, the J gene TRBJ1-2, with TRBD1 matching over 7 bases. V was clipped by 4 bases and J by 4 bases; unmatched bases: 7. The CDR3 loop spans 14 amino acids. Per the germline V gene, CDR1 is SGHNT and CDR2 is YYREEE (reference sequence). The CDR3 nucleotides are TGTGCCAGCAGCCTAAAGGGGGCTCCCTATGGCTACACCTTC. Protein sequence: CASSLKGAPYGYTF.

The rearrangement uses TRBV7-8 and TRBJ1-5, with D tentatively TRBD1 (5 bases). Germline-derived CDR1 and CDR2 are SGHVS and FQNEAQ. V lost 2 bases, J lost 5 bases, and 13 bases lay in between. This CDR3 is built from 15 residues. CDR3 loop: CASSLISGSDQPQHF. The DNA for the CDR3 is TGTGCCAGCAGCTTAATATCAGGGTCCGATCAGCCCCAGCATTTT.

The table lists this clone with a count of one. The chain uses TRBV4-2 and TRBJ2-7; D is tentatively TRBD1 or TRBD2 (5 bases each). The CDR3 consists of 16 residues. Germline values: CDR1 LGHNA, CDR2 YNFKEQ. Trimming left V 0 bases short and J 2 bases short, with 14 bases between. The CDR3 nucleotides read TGTGCCAGCAGCCAAGATTACCCTTCGGGACCCTACGAGCAGTACTTC. This codes for CASSQDYPSGPYEQYF.

CDR3 bases: TGTGCCAGCAGTTCCTCTATGAACACTGAAGCTTTCTTT. As protein: CASSSSMNTEAFF. J is TRBJ1-1 and V is TRBV12-3 or TRBV12-4; D unclear. V was pared by 4 bases and J by 0 bases, with 6 bases between. CDR3 size: 13 residues.

V is TRBV28 and J is TRBJ1-2, with unresolved D. Trimming took 10 bases from V and 6 from J, leaving 6 bases between them. CDR1 and CDR2 (germline): MDHEN, SYDVKM. This CDR3 has 9 amino acids. The CDR3 spells CATGDGYTF. The CDR3 DNA reads as TGTGCCACGGGAGATGGCTACACCTTC.

The CDR3, as DNA: TGTGCCAGTAGTATAGGTTTTAATAGCAATCAGCCCCAGCATTTT. This codes for CASSIGFNSNQPQHF. V gene TRBV19 combines with J gene TRBJ1-5; D call uncertain. Germline CDR1 reads LNHDA; CDR2 reads SQIVND (reference sequence). V was cut by 1 base and J by 0 bases, with 7 bases left in between. The CDR3 runs to 15 residues.

The chain couples TRBV7-2 to TRBJ1-5, with D perhaps matching TRBD1 (6 bases). V lost 6 bases and J lost 0, with 12 bases in between. Germline V CDR1 and CDR2: SGHTA, FQGNSA. The CDR3 has 15 amino acids. The DNA for the CDR3 is TGTGCCAGCAGTTCAAGGGGGGATAGCAATCAGCCCCAGCATTTT. This translates into CASSSRGDSNQPQHF.

V is TRBV19 and J is TRBJ1-4, with D possibly TRBD1 on 5 matching bases. Germline V gene data show CDR1 as LNHDA and CDR2 as SQIVND (reference sequence). Trimming took off 9 bases at V and 7 bases at J, with 15 bases between the two ends. The CDR3 runs to 13 residues. CDR3 DNA sequence: TGTGCCAGCGCGAATAGGAGGGGTGAAAAACTGTTTTTT. It specifies CASANRRGEKLFF.

J is TRBJ2-1 and V is TRBV9; D not certain. The CDR3 is made up of 15 amino acids. From germline, CDR1 is SGDLS and CDR2 YYNGEE. With 0 bases removed from V and 1 base from J, the gap between germline ends came to 8 bases. This CDR3 is CASSVVALSYNEQFF. The CDR3 bases are TGTGCCAGCAGCGTAGTTGCCCTTTCCTACAATGAGCAGTTCTTC. The variable domain in full, with the rest retrieved from reference TRBV9 and TRBJ2-1, is DSGVTQTPKHLITATGQRVTLRCSPRSGDLSVYWYQQSLDQGLQFLIQYYNGEERAKGNILERFSAQQFPDLHSELNLSSLELGDSALYFCASSVVALSYNEQFFGPGTRLTVL.

This sequence joins TRBV6-5 and TRBJ2-7, with 8 nucleotides matching TRBD2. The CDR3 length is 14 residues. Germline assignment: CDR1 MNHEY and CDR2 SVGAGI. V lost 6 bases to trimming and J lost 4 bases; unmatched junction nucleotides: 8. The CDR3 sequence is CASSPRGGLYEQYF. CDR3 DNA sequence: TGTGCCAGCAGCCCCCGGGGGGGCTTGTACGAGCAGTACTTC.

The chain couples TRBV10-3 to TRBJ1-6; D gene uncertain. This CDR3 contains 13 residues. Trimming left V 3 bases short and J 7 bases short, with 7 bases between. Germline V gives CDR1 ENHRY, CDR2 SYGVKD. In DNA, the CDR3 is TGTGCCATCAGTGATGCGGGGAATTCACCCCTCCACTTT. It is translated as CAISDAGNSPLHF.

The genes are TRBV19 and TRBJ2-6; D call uncertain. The germline V and J ends were trimmed by 5 bases and 0 bases, with 11 bases remaining between them. Germline V CDR1 and CDR2: LNHDA, SQIVND (reference sequence). The CDR3 loop spans 16 amino acids. The chain's CDR3 is CASSASFRSGANVLTF. CDR3 in DNA: TGTGCCAGTAGTGCCTCGTTCCGCTCTGGGGCCAACGTCCTGACTTTC. Combining the CDR3 with reference TRBV19 and TRBJ2-6 gives the whole variable domain DGGITQSPKYLFRKEGQNVTLSCEQNLNHDAMYWYRQDPGQGLRLIYYSQIVNDFQKGDIAEGYSVSREKKESFPLTVTSAQKNPTAFYLCASSASFRSGANVLTFGAGSRLTVL.

V usage is TRBV15 and J usage is TRBJ1-1; D is possibly TRBD1 (6 bases). Germline loops: CDR1 LNHNV, CDR2 YYDKDF (reference sequence). V was pared by 3 bases and J by 1 base, with 6 bases between. This CDR3 is built from 13 residues. The CDR3 sequence: CATSRDRNTEAFF. CDR3 in DNA: TGTGCCACCAGCAGGGACAGGAACACTGAAGCTTTCTTT.